The present T cell receptor beta chain was sequenced within a study of T cell repertoires in breast cancer. Unpaired genes were suppressed by blocking oligonucleotides during a second nested PCR. Each emulsion RT-PCR master mix held roughly 5,000-270,000 T cells with C-region, Stepout and V-region primers. TCRdb re-derived calls from the emulsion pairing reads in MiXCR, one entry per CDR3 protein. Of approximately 37,000 distinct CDR3 sequences in the sample, about 41% were seen once. CDR1 is MNHEY and CDR2 is SMNVEV in the germline V gene (reference sequence). The CDR3 length is 13 residues. Broader study findings: Tumor-free sentinel nodes shared only about 2% of tumor TCRs; involved nodes shared just over 7.5%. Singleton TCRs were discarded and only part of each tumor was sampled.

Primers covering all TCR V genes were used in emulsion RT-PCR on CD8+ T cells. Note on this clonotype: The antigen is unknown.

The genes are TRBV27 and TRBJ2-7; the D gene is possibly TRBD1 (6 bases). The sample consisted of CD8+ T cells. The origin of this receptor is a pool of human donors with breast cancer or a healthy control (not recorded which). CDR3 sequence reads: CAVRQAGDYEQYV. In DNA form, the CDR3 reads TGCGCAGTTAGACAGGCTGGGGACTACGAGCAGTACGTC.